This TCR beta chain was profiled in a study of regulatory T cells in long-lasting Graves disease. Study results and limitations: Preferential use of TRBV28, TRBJ1-2 and TRBJ2-5 was seen in persistent disease.

Looked up from germline, CDR1 is MNHEY and CDR2 is SMNVEV (reference sequence). Trimming cost V 5 bases and J 8 bases; bases outside gene matches: 9. The CDR3 sequence is 15 residues long. This clonotype was picked up many times. Its matching antigen is unknown. HTBI primers from iRepertoire and Arm-PCR of CDR3 regions yielded the TCR beta libraries. TCRdb re-called the multiplex PCR reads through MiXCR, storing one row per CDR3 protein. In the table there are 550,000 or so distinct CDR3 sequences, about 11% of which are singletons. Time point defined: newly diagnosed GD, antithyroid drugs for less than 3 months. The TCR library was made from RNA that had been extracted from PBMCs in TRIzol. These records were also assigned to another study, of T cells in Graves' hyperthyroidism and ophthalmopathy. Per that paper: The hyperthyroidism was newly diagnosed and had lasted under 2 months; the patients were aged 18 to 65.

The chain employs TRBV27 and TRBJ1-6, with TRBD1 identical over 7 bases. Sequences were derived from peripheral blood mononuclear cells (PBMCs), sampled at new diagnosis, from a patient treated with antithyroid drugs. This clonotype was obtained from a woman under 40 with Graves disease. CDR3 sequence: CASSAVDRVDSPLHF. CDR3 DNA: TGTGCCAGCAGTGCCGTCGACAGGGTGGATTCACCCCTCCACTTT.